The 14 T cell receptor beta chains given below trace back to one sample, sequenced in a study of T cell responses to AZD1222 COVID-19 vaccine (dated by TCRdb to about 2021). The library was built by means of the immunoSEQ multiplex PCR assay. In TCRdb, the immuneACCESS table is reduced to in-frame sequences with V and J assigned. These tables do not hold every clone; where another copy was compared, an unresolved V gene accounts for under half, and the others remain unexplained. The sample table shows about 120,000 clones, and roughly 87% are seen once. The ten largest account for roughly 10% of the sample. The sample's time point label, decoded: baseline before first vaccination. The starting material was peripheral blood, obtained on day 0 of AZD1222 vaccination. These TCRs come from an adult in good health.

The chain carries TRBV5-1 and TRBJ1-6; possibly TRBD1 for D (5 bases). The CDR3 extends over 15 amino acids. Germline CDR1 SGHRS, CDR2 YFSETQ. The V end lost 0 bases, the J end lost 5 bases, and 9 bases lay between the germline ends. The CDR3 is CASSLDPGNNSPLHF. The CDR3 region has the DNA TGCGCCAGCAGCTTGGATCCAGGGAATAATTCACCCCTCCACTTT.

The chain links TRBV7-2 to TRBJ2-7; 11 bases align to TRBD2. Losses at the gene ends were 5 bases for V and 2 bases for J; bases not matched to a gene: 8. The CDR3 has 16 amino acids. Looked up from germline, CDR1 is SGHTA and CDR2 is FQGNSA. DNA of the CDR3: TGTGCCAGCAGCCCCAGCCTAGCGGGGGGTGCCTACGAGCAGTACTTC. It specifies CASSPSLAGGAYEQYF.

This clone was detected only once. The V call is TRBV5-5, the J call TRBJ1-3; no firm D call. Trimming cost V 1 base and J 0 bases, with 8 bases left between them. CDR1 is SGHKS, CDR2 YYEKEE, per germline (reference sequence). The CDR3 is made up of 15 amino acids. The CDR3: CASSLNSPSGNTIYF. CDR3 in DNA: TGTGCCAGCAGCTTGAACTCCCCCTCTGGAAACACCATATATTTT. Looking up the rest from reference TRBV5-5 and TRBJ1-3 gives the full variable domain: DAGVTQSPTHLIKTRGQQVTLRCSPISGHKSVSWYQQVLGQGPQFIFQYYEKEERGRGNFPDRFSARQFPNYSSELNVNALLLGDSALYLCASSLNSPSGNTIYFGEGSWLTVV.

The V call is TRBV14, the J call TRBJ1-1, with 7 bases identical to TRBD1. V shed 4 bases, J shed 2 bases, and the junction held 7 bases outside the gene matches. This CDR3 spans 15 amino acids. CDR1 SGHDN and CDR2 FVKESK come from the germline V gene. As DNA, the CDR3 is TGTGCCAGCAGCCCATTGACAGGGTCTAACACTGAAGCTTTCTTT. It yields the protein CASSPLTGSNTEAFF.

This clone appeared a few times. This sequence joins TRBV7-8 and TRBJ2-7; D remains unclear. The V end was cut by 5 bases, the J end by 3 bases, with 20 bases between. This CDR3 is built from 16 residues. Germline V gene sequence: CDR1 SGHVS, CDR2 FQNEAQ. The CDR3 nucleotides read TGTGCCAGCAGCCAAGGAATGGGGTATTCCCTCTACGAGCAGTACTTC. This translates into CASSQGMGYSLYEQYF.

The V call is TRBV11-2, the J call TRBJ2-7, with unresolved D. CDR1 is SGHAT, CDR2 FQNNGV, per germline. The CDR3 extends over 15 amino acids. Trimming took off 2 bases at V and 7 bases at J, with 18 bases between the two ends. For the CDR3, the DNA is TGTGCCAGCAGCTTATCCGTGGACGTAATTAGGGAGCAGTACTTC. Its protein is CASSLSVDVIREQYF.

The chain uses TRBV7-9 and TRBJ2-7; 10 nucleotides agree with TRBD1. CDR3 length equals 17 residues. From germline, CDR1 is SEHNR and CDR2 FQNEAQ (reference sequence). The junction had 7 bases not matched to a gene; V was cut back by 1 base and J by 1 base. The CDR3 spells CASSLVPGQGTSYEQYF. CDR3 in DNA: TGTGCCAGCAGCTTAGTACCGGGACAGGGGACTTCCTACGAGCAGTACTTC.

The chain links TRBV2 to TRBJ1-5; D call uncertain. This CDR3 comprises 13 residues. The germline V gene encodes CDR1 SNHLY and CDR2 FYNNEI. V was clipped by 4 bases and J by 4 bases, with 8 bases between them. CDR3 residues: CASSVDWNQPQHF. For the CDR3, the DNA is TGTGCCAGCAGTGTGGACTGGAATCAGCCCCAGCATTTT. Supplemented by reference TRBV2 and TRBJ1-5, the full variable domain reads EPEVTQTPSHQVTQMGQEVILRCVPISNHLYFYWYRQILGQKVEFLVSFYNNEISEKSEIFDDQFSVERPDGSNFTLKIRSTKLEDSAMYFCASSVDWNQPQHFGDGTRLSIL.

The rearrangement links TRBV27 to TRBJ2-1, with 12 bases that match TRBD2. Per germline, CDR1 MNHEY and CDR2 SMNVEV (reference sequence). This CDR3 has 17 residues. V was pared by 4 bases and J by 8 bases, with 12 bases of the junction left unmatched. The CDR3 region is CASSSLLASGRADEQFF. In DNA form, the CDR3 reads TGTGCCAGCAGTTCTCTGTTGGCTAGCGGGAGGGCGGATGAGCAGTTCTTC.

This chain connects TRBV28 to TRBJ2-7; no clear D. CDR3 length equals 11 residues. Germline V gene lookup returns CDR1 MDHEN and CDR2 SYDVKM. Trimming removed 6 bases from V and 1 base from J, with 4 bases in between. The CDR3 region is CASSQSYEQYF. Here the CDR3 DNA reads TGTGCCAGCAGCCAATCCTACGAGCAGTACTTC.

V is TRBV19 and J is TRBJ2-7, with TRBD1 identical over 7 bases. V lost 3 bases, J lost 0 bases, and 5 bases stayed unmatched. CDR3 length: 15 amino acids. Per germline, CDR1 LNHDA and CDR2 SQIVND (reference sequence). The CDR3 loop is CASSINRGGSYEQYF. The CDR3 nucleotides read TGTGCCAGTAGTATTAACAGGGGTGGCTCCTACGAGCAGTACTTC.

J is TRBJ2-4 and V is TRBV18, with D perhaps matching TRBD1 (6 bases). CDR1 and CDR2 (germline): KGHSH, LQKENI. V was clipped by 4 bases and J by 0 bases, with 13 bases between them. The CDR3 length is 16 residues. Here the CDR3 DNA reads TGTGCCAGCTCACACCAGGGGAGAGGAGCCAAAAACATTCAGTACTTC. It specifies CASSHQGRGAKNIQYF.

The chain joins TRBV12-3 or TRBV12-4 to TRBJ2-5; TRBD1 might be the D (6 bases). The CDR3 totals 13 residues. Trimming removed 6 bases from V and 4 bases from J, with 12 bases in between. The CDR3 loop reads CASRLGGIETQYF. In DNA form, the CDR3 reads TGTGCCAGCAGGCTAGGGGGTATAGAGACCCAGTACTTC.

CDR3 coding DNA: TGTGCCAGCAGGACGGACAGTCAAAACATTCAGTACTTC. It codes for CASRTDSQNIQYF. The J gene is TRBJ2-4, the V gene TRBV2; D perhaps matches TRBD1 (6 bases). This CDR3 has 13 amino acids. The ends were cut back, 6 bases at V and 5 bases at J, with 11 bases in the middle. Germline V gives CDR1 SNHLY, CDR2 FYNNEI.